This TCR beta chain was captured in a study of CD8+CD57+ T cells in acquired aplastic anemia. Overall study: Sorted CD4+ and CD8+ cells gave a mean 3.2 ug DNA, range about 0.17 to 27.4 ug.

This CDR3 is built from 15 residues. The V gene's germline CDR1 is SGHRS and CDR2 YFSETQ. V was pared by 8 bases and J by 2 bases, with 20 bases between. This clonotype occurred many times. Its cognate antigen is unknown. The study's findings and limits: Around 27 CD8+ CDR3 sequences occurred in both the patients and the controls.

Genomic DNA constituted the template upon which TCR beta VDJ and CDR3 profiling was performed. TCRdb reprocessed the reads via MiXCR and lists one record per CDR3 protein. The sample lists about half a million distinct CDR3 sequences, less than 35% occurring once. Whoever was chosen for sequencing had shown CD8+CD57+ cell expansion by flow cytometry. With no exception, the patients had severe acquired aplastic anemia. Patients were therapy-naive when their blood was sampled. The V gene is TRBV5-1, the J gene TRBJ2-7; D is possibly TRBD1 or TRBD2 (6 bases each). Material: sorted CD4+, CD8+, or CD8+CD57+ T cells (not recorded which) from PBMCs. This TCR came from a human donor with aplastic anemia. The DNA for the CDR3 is TGCGCCAGTGCGGCAGGGGCGGGGAATACCTACGAGCAGTACTTC. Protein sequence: CASAAGAGNTYEQYF.